This T cell receptor (beta chain) was profiled in a study of CD8+CD57+ T cells in acquired aplastic anemia. TCR beta VDJ and CDR3 were profiled, and genomic DNA was the template. Via MiXCR, TCRdb re-called the reads, giving one row per CDR3 protein. The table has some 150,000 distinct CDR3 sequences, about 64% seen once. Previously, flow cytometry had revealed CD8+CD57+ cell expansion in the patients chosen for sequencing. The CDR3 length is 13 residues. Per the germline V gene, CDR1 is LNHDA and CDR2 is SQIVND (reference sequence). The chain joins TRBV19 to TRBJ2-5, with no clear D. TRBJ2-7 matches the DNA end more closely, so the J call is doubtful. The sample was sorted CD4+, CD8+, or CD8+CD57+ T cells (not recorded which) from PBMCs. The receptor was isolated from a human donor with aplastic anemia. The CDR3 is CASSIQGVYEQYF. As DNA, the CDR3 is TGTGCCAGTAGCATACAAGGAGTTTACGAGCAGTACTTC.